This TCR beta chain was retrieved from a study of beta chain features in type 1 diabetes. Study observations and caveats: The study notes PCR might favor shorter templates equally in patients and controls. In type 1 diabetes patients, VDJ junctions had fewer insertions; deletions at these junctions were more frequent.

A CD45RO/CCR7/CD25/CD127/CD95/CD27 panel sorted naive, central memory, regulatory and stem cell-like memory CD4+ cells. cDNA synthesis used the whole RNA isolate, giving expressed TCRB sequences. Generated by immunoSEQ multiplex PCR, the TCRdb table keeps only in-frame clones and is missing some. This sample has 250,000 to 350,000 clones, with roughly 15% found just once. A remark on this clone: Its antigen is not known.

This CDR3 spans 15 amino acids. CDR1 is MNHNS, CDR2 SASEGT, per germline. V was shortened by 5 bases and J by 2 bases, with 16 bases between the two germline ends. The specimen was central memory CD4+ T cells from blood. The rearrangement links TRBV6-1 to TRBJ2-7; possibly TRBD1 for D (6 bases). This clonotype was obtained from a young man in good health. CDR3 region: CASSHQQGSTYEQYF. CDR3 nucleotide sequence: TGTGCCAGCAGTCACCAACAGGGTTCTACCTACGAGCAGTACTTC.